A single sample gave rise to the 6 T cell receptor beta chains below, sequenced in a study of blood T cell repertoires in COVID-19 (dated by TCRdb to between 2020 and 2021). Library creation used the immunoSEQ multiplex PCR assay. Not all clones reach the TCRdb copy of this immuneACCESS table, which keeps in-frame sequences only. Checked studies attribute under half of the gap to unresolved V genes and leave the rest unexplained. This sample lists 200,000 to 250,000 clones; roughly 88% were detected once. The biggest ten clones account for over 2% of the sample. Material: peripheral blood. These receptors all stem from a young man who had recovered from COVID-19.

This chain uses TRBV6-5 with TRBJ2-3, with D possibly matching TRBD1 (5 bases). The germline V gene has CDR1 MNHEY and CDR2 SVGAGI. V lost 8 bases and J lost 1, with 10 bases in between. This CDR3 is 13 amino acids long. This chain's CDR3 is CASRWGRTDTQYF. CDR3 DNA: TGTGCCAGCCGGTGGGGCCGCACAGATACGCAGTATTTT.

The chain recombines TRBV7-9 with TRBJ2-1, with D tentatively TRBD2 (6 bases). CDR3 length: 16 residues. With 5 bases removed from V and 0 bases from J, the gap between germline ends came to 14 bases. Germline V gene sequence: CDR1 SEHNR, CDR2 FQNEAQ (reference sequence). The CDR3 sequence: CASSQPGVSSYNEQFF. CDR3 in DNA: TGTGCCAGCAGCCAACCGGGGGTTAGCTCCTACAATGAGCAGTTCTTC.

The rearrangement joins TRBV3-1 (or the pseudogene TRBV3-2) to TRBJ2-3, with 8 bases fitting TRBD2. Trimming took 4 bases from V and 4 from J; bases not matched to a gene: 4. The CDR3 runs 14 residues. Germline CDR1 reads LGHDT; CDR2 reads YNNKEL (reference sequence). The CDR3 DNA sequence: TGTGCCAGCAGCCCGACTAGCGTGGCAGATACGCAGTATTTT. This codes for CASSPTSVADTQYF.

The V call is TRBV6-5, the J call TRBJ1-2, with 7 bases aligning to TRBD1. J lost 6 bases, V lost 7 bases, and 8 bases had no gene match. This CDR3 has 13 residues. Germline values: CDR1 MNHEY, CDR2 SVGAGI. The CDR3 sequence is CASTRGTLNGYTF. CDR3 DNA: TGTGCCAGCACCAGGGGGACACTAAATGGCTACACCTTC.

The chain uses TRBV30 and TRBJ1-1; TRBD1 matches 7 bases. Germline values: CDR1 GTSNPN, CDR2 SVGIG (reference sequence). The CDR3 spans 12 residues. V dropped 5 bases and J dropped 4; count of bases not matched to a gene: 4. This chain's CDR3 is CAWETGTTEAFF. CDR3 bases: TGTGCCTGGGAGACAGGGACCACTGAAGCTTTCTTT.

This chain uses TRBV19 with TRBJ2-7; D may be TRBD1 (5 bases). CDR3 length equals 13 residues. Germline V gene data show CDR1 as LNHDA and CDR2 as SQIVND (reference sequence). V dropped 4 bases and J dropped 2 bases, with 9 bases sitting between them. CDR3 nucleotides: TGTGCCAGTAGTAAGGCAGGGACCTACGAGCAGTACTTC. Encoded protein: CASSKAGTYEQYF. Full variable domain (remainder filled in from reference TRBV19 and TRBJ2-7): DGGITQSPKYLFRKEGQNVTLSCEQNLNHDAMYWYRQDPGQGLRLIYYSQIVNDFQKGDIAEGYSVSREKKESFPLTVTSAQKNPTAFYLCASSKAGTYEQYFGPGTRLTVT.